One and the same sample provided the 15 T cell receptor beta chains below, sequenced in a study of blood T cells in healthy people across ages. Primed by a sample-barcoded 5' primer and a J-beta primer mix, a second PCR proceeded for roughly 6 to 12 cycles. TCRdb fed the 5' RACE reads into MiXCR, producing one record per CDR3 protein. The table lists more than 700,000 distinct CDR3 sequences, roughly 53% of them singletons. The material sequenced was blood. The receptors here all came from a man older than 75 in good health.

The chain carries TRBV6-2 or TRBV6-3 and TRBJ1-1; a weak D match, TRBD1 (6 bases). The ends were cut back, 2 bases at V and 0 bases at J, with 10 bases in the middle. CDR1 and CDR2 from the germline V gene are MNHEY and SVGEGT. The CDR3 runs to 15 residues. CDR3 coding DNA: TGTGCCAGCAGTTACGGGGGGACAATGAACACTGAAGCTTTCTTT. This sequence encodes CASSYGGTMNTEAFF.

DNA for the CDR3: TGTGCCAGCAGCGTAAGGTGGCCAAACATTCAGTACTTC. Translation gives CASSVRWPNIQYF. V is TRBV7-2 and J is TRBJ2-4; no definite D call. This CDR3 has 13 residues. V shed 5 bases and J shed 6 bases, with 11 bases lying between them. Germline-derived CDR1 and CDR2 are SGHTA and FQGNSA.

The chain is built from TRBV28 and TRBJ2-7; D perhaps matches TRBD2 (5 bases). The ends were cut back, 4 bases at V and 0 bases at J, with 13 bases in the middle. Germline V CDR1 and CDR2: MDHEN, SYDVKM. The CDR3 has 15 amino acids. The DNA for the CDR3 is TGTGCCAGCAGTTCCCCTCGGAGGAGCTCCTACGAGCAGTACTTC. Residues: CASSSPRRSSYEQYF. Complete variable domain (other parts from reference TRBV28 and TRBJ2-7): DVKVTQSSRYLVKRTGEKVFLECVQDMDHENMFWYRQDPGLGLRLIYFSYDVKMKEKGDIPEGYSVSREKKERFSLILESASTNQTSMYLCASSSPRRSSYEQYFGPGTRLTVT.

The rearrangement joins TRBV7-9 to TRBJ1-2; the D is unclear. Germline-derived CDR1 and CDR2 are SEHNR and FQNEAQ (reference sequence). Trimming removed 0 bases at V and 8 bases at J, with 22 bases between. This CDR3 has 17 residues. DNA for the CDR3: TGTGCCAGCAGCTTAGCGCTTGGGTTCGGTACCCGTTTCGGCTACACCTTC. Protein: CASSLALGFGTRFGYTF.

The DNA of the CDR3 is TGCGCCAGCAGCCCCGGGGAGGAACACAGATACGCGTATTTT. It encodes CASSPGEEHRYAYF. The rearrangement joins TRBV5-1 to TRBJ2-3; D may be TRBD2 (6 bases). V gave up 4 bases and J gave up 14 bases, with 23 bases separating them. This CDR3 spans 14 amino acids. Germline V lookup: CDR1 SGHRS, CDR2 YFSETQ. Together with reference TRBV5-1 and TRBJ2-3, the CDR3 gives the full variable domain: KAGVTQTPRYLIKTRGQQVTLSCSPISGHRSVSWYQQTPGQGLQFLFEYFSETQRNKGNFPGRFSGRQFSNSRSEMNVSTLELGDSALYLCASSPGEEHRYAYFGPGTRLTVL.

V usage is TRBV3-1 and J usage is TRBJ2-3; tentatively, D is TRBD2 (6 bases). Trimming pared 4 bases from V and 1 base from J, leaving 12 bases between. The CDR3 totals 15 residues. Germline loops: CDR1 LGHDT, CDR2 YNNKEL (reference sequence). CDR3 sequence: CASSRQPGGTDTQYF. The CDR3 DNA is TGTGCCAGCAGCCGACAACCGGGGGGCACAGATACGCAGTATTTT.

The chain links TRBV20-1 to TRBJ2-7; D tentatively reads TRBD1 or TRBD2 (5 bases each). The CDR3 has 14 amino acids. Germline assignment: CDR1 DFQATT and CDR2 SNEGSKA (reference sequence). V lost 5 bases to trimming and J lost 4 bases, with 18 bases between them. The CDR3 DNA is TGCAGTGCTTTAGACCGGGACGGTCGATACGAGCAGTACTTC. Translating gives CSALDRDGRYEQYF.

In its sample, this clonotype was seen a few times. The chain employs TRBV20-1 and TRBJ1-6; TRBD1 agrees at 7 bases. The CDR3 covers 12 residues. V shed 6 bases and J 14 bases; nucleotides not matched to a gene: 10. The germline V gene has CDR1 DFQATT and CDR2 SNEGSKA (reference sequence). This chain's CDR3 is CSAPGTESTLHF. CDR3 DNA: TGCAGTGCCCCCGGGACAGAATCAACCCTCCACTTT.

The chain has TRBV29-1 and TRBJ1-4, with unresolved D. Trimming took 4 bases from V and 0 from J, leaving 9 bases between them. The CDR3 is 14 residues long. Germline assignment: CDR1 SQVTM and CDR2 ANQGSEA. The CDR3 loop reads CSVGRMTTNEKLFF. CDR3 nucleotide sequence: TGCAGCGTTGGTAGGATGACAACTAATGAAAAACTGTTTTTT. The full variable domain, completed using reference TRBV29-1 and TRBJ1-4, is SAVISQKPSRDICQRGTSLTIQCQVDSQVTMMFWYRQQPGQSLTLIATANQGSEATYESGFVIDKFPISRPNLTFSTLTVSNMSPEDSSIYLCSVGRMTTNEKLFFGSGTQLSVL.

In the case of this clonotype: At one end the junction does not follow the germline gene, possibly because of a read error. For the CDR3, the DNA is TGTGCCAGCCGGGACAGCCCCAGATTTAACGATGGCCACACCTTC. Translated: CASRDSPRFNDGHTF. This chain joins TRBV2 and TRBJ1-2; TRBD1 aligns across 7 bases. The germline V gene encodes CDR1 SNHLY and CDR2 FYNNEI. The CDR3 runs to 15 residues.

The V gene is TRBV7-8, the J gene TRBJ2-1; 7 bases align to TRBD2. Germline lookup yields CDR1 SGHVS and CDR2 FQNEAQ. V trimming: 0 bases; J trimming: 2 bases; junction bases outside the gene matches: 7. CDR3 size: 17 residues. The DNA for the CDR3 is TGTGCCAGCAGCTTAGCCCCCAGCGGGGTAACCTACAATGAGCAGTTCTTC. Translating it yields CASSLAPSGVTYNEQFF.

The V gene is TRBV10-3, the J gene TRBJ2-1, with 15 nucleotides matching TRBD2. The V and J ends lost 5 bases and 15 bases, in that order; junction bases with no gene match: 8. CDR1 and CDR2 (germline): ENHRY, SYGVKD. The CDR3 is 14 residues long. DNA of the CDR3: TGTGCCATCAGTCTCCAGGGACTAGCGGGAGGCGGGTTCTTC. Translating gives CAISLQGLAGGGFF.

This chain connects TRBV4-1 to TRBJ2-5; D gene uncertain. The J call could be wrong; TRBJ2-7 is a better fit for the DNA end. This CDR3 region has 13 residues. The germline V gene encodes CDR1 MGHRA and CDR2 YSYEKL. CDR3 nucleotides: TGCGCCAGCAGCCAATATGCGGCAGTCGAGCAGTACTTC. As protein: CASSQYAAVEQYF.

This clonotype was seen only a few times. This chain joins TRBV4-1 and TRBJ2-1; 8 positions match TRBD2. The CDR3 extends over 16 amino acids. Trimming took 0 bases from V and 10 from J; bases not matched to a gene: 11. Germline V CDR1 and CDR2: MGHRA, YSYEKL. The CDR3 sequence is CASSQDAGLAYREQFF. In DNA form, the CDR3 reads TGCGCCAGCAGCCAAGATGCAGGACTAGCCTACAGGGAGCAGTTCTTC.

The chain employs TRBV7-9 and TRBJ2-1; 12 positions agree with TRBD2. V shed 5 bases and J 8 bases; nucleotides not matched to a gene: 19. This CDR3 region has 19 residues. The V gene's germline CDR1 is SEHNR and CDR2 FQNEAQ (reference sequence). CDR3 sequence (DNA): TGTGCCAGCAGCCTCCTGTTGATCAAGACTAGCGGGAGAACGCATGAGCAGTTCTTC. Its translation: CASSLLLIKTSGRTHEQFF.